This T cell receptor (beta chain) was sequenced in a study of long-term antiretroviral therapy in people with HIV. Germline V lookup: CDR1 WSHSY, CDR2 SAAADI. Trimming removed 1 base from V and 9 bases from J; junction bases left unmatched: 19. The CDR3 is made up of 19 amino acids. The assay, immunoSEQ v3.0, was run at survey level. Generated by immunoSEQ multiplex PCR, the TCRdb table keeps only in-frame clones and is missing some. The sample contains approximately 17,000 clones, more than 65% of which appear only once. The TCR was taken from a man aged 25 to 40 with HIV. The chain uses TRBV10-2 and TRBJ2-1, with 9 nucleotides matching TRBD1. This material consisted of unsorted PBMCs, taken about 1.2 years before starting antiretroviral therapy. The DNA of the CDR3 is TGCGCCAGCAGTGAGTTGGGGACAGGGTCCTATTCGGCCTACGGTGAGCAGTTCTTC. This sequence encodes CASSELGTGSYSAYGEQFF.